The 26 T cell receptor beta chains below were found in one sample sequenced in a study of blood T cells in healthy people across ages. For the second PCR, which ran for about 6 to 12 cycles, a sample-barcoded 5' primer and a J-beta primer mix were used. Each CDR3 protein is one row after TCRdb ran MiXCR on the 5' RACE reads. The repertoire includes hundreds of thousands of distinct CDR3 sequences, 40% to 65% of them detected once, and 41% sits in the top ten. Source material: blood. Receptor source: a man older than 75 in good health.

This chain links TRBV12-3 or TRBV12-4 with TRBJ2-5, with 11 bases identical to TRBD2. J lost 2 bases, V lost 5 bases, and 7 bases had no gene match. CDR3 size: 16 residues. CDR3 in DNA: TGTGCCAGCAGTCAGGAACTAGCGGGAGCTCAAGAGACCCAGTACTTC. Its protein is CASSQELAGAQETQYF.

The chain recombines TRBV11-2 with TRBJ2-5; D remains unclear. Germline loops: CDR1 SGHAT, CDR2 FQNNGV. This CDR3 region has 12 residues. Trimming removed 3 bases at V and 7 bases at J, with 9 bases between. The CDR3 loop is CASSFPVGTQYF. As DNA, the CDR3 is TGTGCCAGCAGCTTTCCGGTTGGGACCCAGTACTTC.

The rearrangement links TRBV20-1 to TRBJ1-1; perhaps TRBD1 as D (6 bases). The CDR3 totals 15 residues. Germline loops: CDR1 DFQATT, CDR2 SNEGSKA (reference sequence). Trimming left V 5 bases short and J 2 bases short, with 18 bases between. CDR3 loop: CSAFGQWIGNTEAFF. The CDR3 region has the DNA TGCAGTGCTTTTGGACAGTGGATAGGAAACACTGAAGCTTTCTTT.

This clonotype was seen only a few times. The V gene is TRBV20-1, the J gene TRBJ2-7, with D possibly TRBD1 on 6 matching bases. V lost 3 bases and J 2 bases, leaving 17 bases between the germline ends. Germline-derived CDR1 and CDR2 are DFQATT and SNEGSKA (reference sequence). The CDR3 loop spans 15 amino acids. The CDR3 nucleotides read TGCAGTGCTAGGACAGGCTGGGGGAAAACCTACGAGCAGTACTTC. Protein product: CSARTGWGKTYEQYF.

The rearrangement joins TRBV7-2 to TRBJ2-7, with D unclear. From germline, CDR1 is SGHTA and CDR2 FQGNSA. V lost 0 bases and J 5 bases, leaving 11 bases between the germline ends. The CDR3 loop spans 14 amino acids. This chain's CDR3 is CASSLAGRRDEQYF. CDR3 in DNA: TGTGCCAGCAGCTTAGCGGGCAGGCGCGACGAGCAGTACTTC.

This chain joins TRBV7-9 and TRBJ1-5, with D perhaps matching TRBD1 (5 bases). Germline V gives CDR1 SEHNR, CDR2 FQNEAQ (reference sequence). V was trimmed by 1 base and J by 10 bases, leaving 11 bases between them. The CDR3 contains 13 residues. The CDR3 loop is CASSLEGTHPQHF. DNA of the CDR3: TGTGCCAGCAGCTTAGAGGGGACGCACCCCCAGCATTTT.

The V call is TRBV9, the J call TRBJ2-1; D may correspond to TRBD1 or TRBD2 (5 bases each). The CDR3 is made up of 16 amino acids. The V gene's germline CDR1 is SGDLS and CDR2 YYNGEE. V shed 0 bases and J shed 6 bases, with 16 bases lying between them. CDR3 coding DNA: TGTGCCAGCAGCGTAGTAGTGGGGGACGGACCCAATGAGCAGTTCTTC. Protein sequence: CASSVVVGDGPNEQFF.

The chain joins TRBV2 to TRBJ1-4, with D unresolved. Germline V gene data show CDR1 as SNHLY and CDR2 as FYNNEI. This CDR3 region has 13 residues. V shed 6 bases and J shed 5 bases, with 10 bases lying between them. This CDR3 is CASSGLRNEKLFF. The CDR3 DNA reads as TGTGCCAGCAGCGGACTACGGAATGAAAAACTGTTTTTT.

This chain connects TRBV3-1 to TRBJ2-4; D might be TRBD2 (5 bases). This CDR3 is built from 14 residues. CDR1 LGHDT and CDR2 YNNKEL come from the germline V gene (reference sequence). The V and J ends lost 4 bases and 6 bases respectively, with 13 bases between them. The CDR3 nucleotides read TGTGCCAGCAGCCCTACTGGACTCACAAACATTCAGTACTTC. This translates into CASSPTGLTNIQYF.

This chain joins TRBV5-1 and TRBJ2-1; D might be TRBD1 (5 bases). The CDR3 sequence is 19 residues long. The V gene lost 2 bases and the J gene lost 6 bases, with 27 bases spanning the gap. Germline lookup yields CDR1 SGHRS and CDR2 YFSETQ. The CDR3 loop is CASSFRPGNLVAHFNEQFF. As DNA, the CDR3 is TGCGCCAGCAGCTTTCGGCCAGGGAACTTAGTGGCCCACTTCAATGAGCAGTTCTTC.

Note on this clonotype: A much bigger clone sits one base away, suggesting this may be a read error. The chain joins TRBV7-2 to TRBJ2-5; D is undetermined. Germline-derived CDR1 and CDR2 are SGHTA and FQGNSA. Trimming removed 0 bases from V and 6 bases from J, with 8 bases in between. The CDR3 consists of 13 residues. Here the CDR3 DNA reads TGTGCCAGCAGCTTAGCGGGGTGGAAGACCCAGTACTTC. Protein: CASSLAGWKTQYF. Supplemented by reference TRBV7-2 and TRBJ2-5, the full variable domain reads GAGVSQSPSNKVTEKGKDVELRCDPISGHTALYWYRQSLGQGLEFLIYFQGNSAPDKSGLPSDRFSAERTGGSVSTLTIQRTQQEDSAVYLCASSLAGWKTQYFGPGTRLLVL.

As for this clonotype: An end of the junction differs from the germline gene, which may be a read error. CDR3 region: CSVEGSVEAFF. The DNA of the CDR3 is TGCAGCGTCGAAGGCTCTGTTGAAGCTTTCTTT. This chain links TRBV29-1 with TRBJ1-1, with unresolved D. The CDR3 has 11 amino acids. The germline gives CDR1 SQVTM, CDR2 ANQGSEA.

J is TRBJ2-1 and V is TRBV20-1, with no clear D. The ends were cut back, 2 bases at V and 1 base at J, with 6 bases in the middle. This CDR3 comprises 13 residues. Looked up from germline, CDR1 is DFQATT and CDR2 is SNEGSKA (reference sequence). CDR3 nucleotide sequence: TGCAGTGCTAGAAGGACGTCCTACAATGAGCAGTTCTTC. The encoded protein is CSARRTSYNEQFF.

This chain joins TRBV20-1 and TRBJ2-3; TRBD2 matches 10 bases. Germline CDR1 and CDR2: DFQATT and SNEGSKA (reference sequence). This CDR3 spans 13 amino acids. J lost 14 bases, V lost 3 bases, and 11 bases had no gene match. CDR3 sequence (DNA): TGCAGTGCTAGCCCCCTAGCGGGGGAATACGCGTATTTT. This encodes CSASPLAGEYAYF.

V usage is TRBV6-6 and J usage is TRBJ2-4, with D unresolved. With the DNA end fitting TRBJ2-7 better, the J assignment may be wrong. CDR1 and CDR2 from the germline V gene are MNHNY and SVGAGI (reference sequence). This CDR3 spans 14 amino acids. The CDR3 nucleotides are TGTGCCAGCAGTTACGCGGACGGTGCCTACGAGCAGTACTTC. It specifies CASSYADGAYEQYF.

J is TRBJ2-6 and V is TRBV18; TRBD2 is a possible D gene (5 bases). Trimming stripped 3 bases from V and 2 bases from J, with 8 bases between. This CDR3 region has 15 residues. Germline assignment: CDR1 KGHSH and CDR2 LQKENI. CDR3 loop: CASSPSGAGANVLTF. CDR3 DNA: TGTGCCAGCTCACCGTCCGGGGCTGGGGCCAACGTCCTGACTTTC. The entire variable domain, with the rest obtained from reference TRBV18 and TRBJ2-6, is as follows: NAGVMQNPRHLVRRRGQEARLRCSPMKGHSHVYWYRQLPEEGLKFMVYLQKENIIDESGMPKERFSAEFPKEGPSILRIQQVVRGDSAAYFCASSPSGAGANVLTFGAGSRLTVL.

The chain has TRBV29-1 and TRBJ2-7; tentatively, D is TRBD2 (5 bases). Germline V CDR1 and CDR2: SQVTM, ANQGSEA. With 4 bases removed from V and 3 bases from J, the gap between germline ends came to 10 bases. CDR3 size: 12 residues. The CDR3 reads CSVAEDGYEQYF. CDR3 nucleotide sequence: TGCAGCGTTGCGGAGGACGGCTACGAGCAGTACTTC.

The rearrangement links TRBV5-1 to TRBJ1-1; TRBD1 agrees at 7 bases. The V and J ends lost 7 bases and 4 bases, in that order; junction bases with no gene match: 13. CDR1 and CDR2 from the germline V gene are SGHRS and YFSETQ. The CDR3 is made up of 15 amino acids. CDR3 nucleotides: TGCGCCAGCGAGCGGCAGGGGGGTTTGCGCACTGAAGCTTTCTTT. Its translation: CASERQGGLRTEAFF.

This clonotype has just a few counts. The rearrangement links TRBV18 to TRBJ2-1; D unclear. V dropped 3 bases and J dropped 5 bases, with 14 bases sitting between them. The CDR3 consists of 15 residues. Looked up from germline, CDR1 is KGHSH and CDR2 is LQKENI. CDR3 amino acids: CASSPSPARDNEQFF. The DNA of the CDR3 is TGTGCCAGCTCACCGTCCCCGGCTCGGGACAATGAGCAGTTCTTC.

The chain is built from TRBV20-1 and TRBJ2-4; TRBD2 matches at 9 bases. V lost 5 bases, J lost 1 base, and 6 bases stayed unmatched. CDR1 DFQATT and CDR2 SNEGSKA come from the germline V gene (reference sequence). This CDR3 region has 15 residues. CDR3 region: CSAQAGGEAKNIQYF. CDR3 nucleotide sequence: TGCAGTGCTCAAGCGGGGGGTGAGGCCAAAAACATTCAGTACTTC.

The gene calls are TRBV10-3 and TRBJ2-1, with D perhaps given as TRBD1 or TRBD2 (6 bases each). The J call may be in error: the DNA end matches TRBJ2-7 better. This CDR3 contains 14 residues. Germline V gives CDR1 ENHRY, CDR2 SYGVKD. CDR3 residues: CATREDSSYNEQYF. CDR3 nucleotides: TGTGCCACCAGGGAGGACAGCTCCTACAATGAGCAGTACTTC.

V is TRBV18 and J is TRBJ2-6, with 9 bases aligning to TRBD2. Germline CDR1 and CDR2: KGHSH and LQKENI. The V segment lost 1 base and the J segment 0 bases; nucleotides outside the gene matches: 4. The CDR3 loop spans 18 amino acids. The CDR3 sequence: CASSPLQAGGSGANVLTF. The CDR3 nucleotides read TGTGCCAGCTCACCACTCCAAGCGGGAGGCTCTGGGGCCAACGTCCTGACTTTC.

The CDR3 DNA reads TGTGCCAGCGGAGTCACAGAGACCCAGTACTTC. This translates into CASGVTETQYF. The chain links TRBV2 to TRBJ2-5; D not certain. V dropped 8 bases and J dropped 4 bases, with 8 bases sitting between them. In germline, CDR1 is SNHLY, CDR2 FYNNEI. The CDR3 runs 11 residues.

This clonotype was seen only a few times. CDR3 protein: CASSSLNRDRDYEQYF. The CDR3 DNA sequence: TGTGCCAGCAGTTCCCTAAACCGAGACAGGGATTACGAGCAGTACTTC. The rearrangement uses TRBV27 and TRBJ2-7; 7 nucleotides line up with TRBD1. The CDR3 sequence is 16 residues long. J gave up 4 bases and V 4 bases, and 13 bases lay outside the gene matches. Germline-derived CDR1 and CDR2 are MNHEY and SMNVEV (reference sequence).

The chain uses TRBV4-2 and TRBJ2-1, with D possibly being TRBD1 (7 bases). The V and J ends lost 0 bases and 8 bases respectively, with 17 bases between them. This CDR3 spans 16 amino acids. Germline V gene data show CDR1 as LGHNA and CDR2 as YNFKEQ. DNA of the CDR3: TGTGCCAGCAGCCAAGAGTTGGCAGGGGGGATGTATGAGCAGTTCTTC. This gives the protein CASSQELAGGMYEQFF.

The V call is TRBV20-1, the J call TRBJ2-6; TRBD1 might be the D (5 bases). Germline V gives CDR1 DFQATT, CDR2 SNEGSKA (reference sequence). Trimming took 0 bases from V and 3 from J, leaving 9 bases between them. The length of the CDR3 is 15 residues. In DNA, the CDR3 is TGCAGTGCTAGAGATTTTCAGGGTGGGGCCAACGTCCTGACTTTC. Amino acid sequence: CSARDFQGGANVLTF.